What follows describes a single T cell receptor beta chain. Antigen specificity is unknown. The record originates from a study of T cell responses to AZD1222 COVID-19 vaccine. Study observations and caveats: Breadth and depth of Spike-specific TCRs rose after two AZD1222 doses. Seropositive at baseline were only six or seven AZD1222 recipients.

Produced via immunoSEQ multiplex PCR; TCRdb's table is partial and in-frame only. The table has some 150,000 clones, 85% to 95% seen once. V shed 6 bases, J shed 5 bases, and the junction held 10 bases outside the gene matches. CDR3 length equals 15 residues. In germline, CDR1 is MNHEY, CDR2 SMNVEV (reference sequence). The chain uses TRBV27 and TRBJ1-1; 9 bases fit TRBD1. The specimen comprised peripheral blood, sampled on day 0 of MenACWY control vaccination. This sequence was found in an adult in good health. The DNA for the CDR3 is TGTGCCAGCAGGATTGTGACAGGGGGTTTTACTGAAGCTTTCTTT. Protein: CASRIVTGGFTEAFF.